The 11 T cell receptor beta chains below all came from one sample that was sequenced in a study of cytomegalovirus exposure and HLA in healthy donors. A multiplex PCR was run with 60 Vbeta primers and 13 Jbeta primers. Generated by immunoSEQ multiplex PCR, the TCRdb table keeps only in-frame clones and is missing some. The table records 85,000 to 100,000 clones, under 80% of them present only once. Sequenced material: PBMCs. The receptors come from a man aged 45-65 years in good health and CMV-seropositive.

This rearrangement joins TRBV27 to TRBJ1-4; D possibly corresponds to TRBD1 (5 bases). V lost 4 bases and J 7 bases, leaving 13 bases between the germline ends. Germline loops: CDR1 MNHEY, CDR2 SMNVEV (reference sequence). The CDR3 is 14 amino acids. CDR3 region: CASSSDMLLEKLFF. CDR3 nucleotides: TGTGCCAGCAGTTCGGACATGCTACTTGAAAAACTGTTTTTT.

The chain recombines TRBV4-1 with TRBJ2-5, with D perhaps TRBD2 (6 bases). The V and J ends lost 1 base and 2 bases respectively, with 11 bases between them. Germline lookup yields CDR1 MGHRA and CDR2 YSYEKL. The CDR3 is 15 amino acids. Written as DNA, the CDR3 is TGCGCCAGCAGCCAAGTTGGAGGGATGCAAGAGACCCAGTACTTC. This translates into CASSQVGGMQETQYF.

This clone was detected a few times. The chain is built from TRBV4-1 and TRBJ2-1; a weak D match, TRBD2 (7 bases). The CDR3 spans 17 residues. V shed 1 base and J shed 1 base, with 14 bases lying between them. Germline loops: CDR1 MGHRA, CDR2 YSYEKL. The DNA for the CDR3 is TGCGCCAGCAGCCAAGGTAGGGGGGGGGCATCCTACAATGAGCAGTTCTTC. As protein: CASSQGRGGASYNEQFF.

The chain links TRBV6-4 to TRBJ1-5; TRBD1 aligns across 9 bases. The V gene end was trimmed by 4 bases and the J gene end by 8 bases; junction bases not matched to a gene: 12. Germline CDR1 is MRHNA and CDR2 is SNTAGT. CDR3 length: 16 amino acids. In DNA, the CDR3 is TGTGCCAGCAGTGCACCCTGGACAGGGGATGGTAAGCCCCAGCATTTT. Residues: CASSAPWTGDGKPQHF.

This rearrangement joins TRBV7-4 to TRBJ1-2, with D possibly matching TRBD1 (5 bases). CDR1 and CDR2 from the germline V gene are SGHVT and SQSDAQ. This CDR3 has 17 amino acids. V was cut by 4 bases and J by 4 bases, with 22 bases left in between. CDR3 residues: CASSSRLGRRAGYGYTF. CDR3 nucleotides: TGTGCCAGCAGCTCGAGGCTTGGTCGCAGGGCTGGCTATGGCTACACCTTC.

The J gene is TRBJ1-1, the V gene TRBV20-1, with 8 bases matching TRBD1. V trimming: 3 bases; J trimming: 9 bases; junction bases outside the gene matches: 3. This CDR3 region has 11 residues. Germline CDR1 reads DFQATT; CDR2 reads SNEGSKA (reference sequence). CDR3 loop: CSARDREQAFF. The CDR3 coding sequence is TGCAGTGCTAGGGACAGGGAACAAGCTTTCTTT.

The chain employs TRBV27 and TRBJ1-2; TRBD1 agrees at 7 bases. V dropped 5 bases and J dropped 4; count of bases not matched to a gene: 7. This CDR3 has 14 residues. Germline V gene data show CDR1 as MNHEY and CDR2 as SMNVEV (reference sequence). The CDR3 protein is CASSLRQGSYGYTF. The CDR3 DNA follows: TGTGCCAGCAGTCTTCGACAGGGCAGCTATGGCTACACCTTC.

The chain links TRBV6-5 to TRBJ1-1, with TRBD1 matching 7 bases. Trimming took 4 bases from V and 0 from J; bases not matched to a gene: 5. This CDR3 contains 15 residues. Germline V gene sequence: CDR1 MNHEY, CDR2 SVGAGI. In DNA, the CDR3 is TGTGCCAGCAGTTTCGACAGGGTTGTGAACACTGAAGCTTTCTTT. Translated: CASSFDRVVNTEAFF.

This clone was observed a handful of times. DNA for the CDR3: TGCGCCAGCAGCAGCTGGACAGGGTACGAGCAGTACTTC. Translating it yields CASSSWTGYEQYF. The J gene is TRBJ2-5, the V gene TRBV5-1; the match to TRBD1 covers 8 bases. The DNA matches TRBJ2-7 better at its end, which makes the J call doubtful. Looked up from germline, CDR1 is SGHRS and CDR2 is YFSETQ. The CDR3 is 13 amino acids.

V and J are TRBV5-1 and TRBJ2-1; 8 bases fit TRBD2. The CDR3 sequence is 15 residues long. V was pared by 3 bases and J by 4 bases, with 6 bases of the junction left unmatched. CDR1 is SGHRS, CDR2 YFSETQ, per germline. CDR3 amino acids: CASSSIAGTYNEQFF. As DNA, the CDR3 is TGCGCCAGCAGCTCCATAGCGGGGACTTACAATGAGCAGTTCTTC.

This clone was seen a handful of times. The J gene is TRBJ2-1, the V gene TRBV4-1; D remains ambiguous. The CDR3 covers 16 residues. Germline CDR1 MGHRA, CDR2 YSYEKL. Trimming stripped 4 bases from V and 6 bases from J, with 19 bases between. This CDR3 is CASSRAAADPPNEQFF. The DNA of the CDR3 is TGCGCCAGCAGCCGCGCGGCAGCAGACCCGCCCAATGAGCAGTTCTTC.